This T cell receptor (beta chain) was recovered during a study of blood T cell repertoires in COVID-19. Study in general: Collection of acute and convalescent COVID-19 samples took place in the United States, Italy and Spain. In each case, the material was cDNA or gDNA derived from T cells, B-cell-depleted T cells, or PBMCs.

The CDR3 is made up of 15 amino acids. Germline V gives CDR1 KGHSH, CDR2 LQKENI. Trimming took off 2 bases at V and 8 bases at J, with 13 bases between the two ends. Per the authors' pipeline: Researchers report that nucleated cell counts were estimated from reference gene primer amplification. The data were produced by immunoSEQ multiplex PCR, yet TCRdb's version contains in-frame clones alone and is incomplete. Clone size and V and J calls were adopted from that table, with D and trimming inferred from the DNA. Of more than 80,000 clones in the sample, about 90% were seen once. Sequencing input: peripheral blood. This clonotype was sampled from a man at least 80 years old with acute or convalescent COVID-19. The chain combines TRBV18 with TRBJ1-6; D perhaps matches TRBD1 (6 bases). The CDR3 here is CASSPSAGVDSPLHF. As DNA, the CDR3 is TGTGCCAGCTCACCATCGGCAGGGGTGGATTCACCCCTCCACTTT.